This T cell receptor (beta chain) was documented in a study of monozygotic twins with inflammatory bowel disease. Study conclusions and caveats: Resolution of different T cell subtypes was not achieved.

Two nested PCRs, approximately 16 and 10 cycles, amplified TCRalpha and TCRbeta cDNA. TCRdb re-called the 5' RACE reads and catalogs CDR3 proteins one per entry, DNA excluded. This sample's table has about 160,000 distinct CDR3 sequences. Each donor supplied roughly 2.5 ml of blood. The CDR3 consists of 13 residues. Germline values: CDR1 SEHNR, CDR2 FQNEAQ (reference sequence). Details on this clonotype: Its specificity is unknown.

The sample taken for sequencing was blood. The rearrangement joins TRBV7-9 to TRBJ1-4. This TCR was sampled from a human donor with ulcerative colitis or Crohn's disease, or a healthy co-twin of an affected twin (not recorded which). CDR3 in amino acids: CATSVGTNEKLFF.